The sequence of this TCR beta chain was determined in a study of spatial heterogeneity in lung cancer. CDR1 is SGHRS, CDR2 YFSETQ, per germline. V was pared by 1 base and J by 7 bases, with 3 bases between. CDR3 length: 11 amino acids. Time point described: blood at routine non-recurrence follow-up after resection. Unsorted samples of tumor, nontumor lung or frozen PBMC had their whole RNA sequenced. This clonotype has at least ten counts. TCRdb redid the calling of the 5' RACE reads with MiXCR, one entry per CDR3 protein. The repertoire includes fewer than 60,000 distinct CDR3 sequences, roughly 7% of them detected once, and approximately 35% sits in the top ten.

The source is a female donor with early-stage non-small cell lung cancer. The chain uses TRBV5-1 and TRBJ2-1, with unresolved D. Sequencing used PBMCs, obtained at follow-up. This CDR3 is CASSLTNEQFF. The CDR3 nucleotides are TGCGCCAGCAGCTTGACAAATGAGCAGTTCTTC. Filled out from reference TRBV5-1 and TRBJ2-1, the complete variable domain reads KAGVTQTPRYLIKTRGQQVTLSCSPISGHRSVSWYQQTPGQGLQFLFEYFSETQRNKGNFPGRFSGRQFSNSRSEMNVSTLELGDSALYLCASSLTNEQFFGPGTRLTVL.